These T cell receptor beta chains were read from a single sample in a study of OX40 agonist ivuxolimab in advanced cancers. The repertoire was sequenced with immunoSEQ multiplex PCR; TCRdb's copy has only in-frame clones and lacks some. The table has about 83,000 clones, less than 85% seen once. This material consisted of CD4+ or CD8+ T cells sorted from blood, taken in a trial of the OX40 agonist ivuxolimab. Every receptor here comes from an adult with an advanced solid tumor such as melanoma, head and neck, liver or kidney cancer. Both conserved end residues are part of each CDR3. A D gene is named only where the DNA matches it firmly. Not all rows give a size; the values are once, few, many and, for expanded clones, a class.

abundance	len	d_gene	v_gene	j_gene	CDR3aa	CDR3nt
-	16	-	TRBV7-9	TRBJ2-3	CASSSFRQTTTDTQYF	TGTGCCAGCAGCTCCTTCCGGCAGACCACCACAGATACGCAGTATTTT
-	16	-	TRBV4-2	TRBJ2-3	CASSQGYRGNTDTQYF	TGTGCCAGCAGCCAAGGGTATAGGGGGAACACAGATACGCAGTATTTT
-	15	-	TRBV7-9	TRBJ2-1	CASILEASARGEQFF	TGTGCCAGCATTCTAGAGGCTAGCGCAAGAGGTGAGCAGTTCTTC
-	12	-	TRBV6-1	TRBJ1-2	CASSEVGPGYTF	TGTGCCAGCAGTGAAGTGGGACCTGGCTACACCTTC
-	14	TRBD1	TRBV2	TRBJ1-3	CASSSGTAGNTIYF	TGTGCCAGCAGTTCCGGGACAGCTGGAAACACCATATATTTT
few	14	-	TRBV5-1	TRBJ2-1	CASSLDPTATQQFF	TGCGCCAGCAGCTTGGATCCTACGGCGACCCAGCAGTTCTTC
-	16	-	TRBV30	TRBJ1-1	CACQGGGLLGNTEAFF	TGTGCCTGCCAAGGAGGGGGGCTCTTGGGGAACACTGAAGCTTTCTTT
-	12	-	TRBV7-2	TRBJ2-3	CASSLDVDTQYF	TGTGCCAGCAGCTTAGATGTGGATACGCAGTATTTT
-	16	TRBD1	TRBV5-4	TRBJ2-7	CASSSTRDRDIYEQYF	TGTGCCAGCAGCTCAACCCGGGACAGGGATATTTACGAGCAGTACTTC
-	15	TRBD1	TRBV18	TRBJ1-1	CASSIKTGGATEAFF	TGTGCCAGCTCGATTAAGACAGGGGGGGCCACTGAAGCTTTCTTT
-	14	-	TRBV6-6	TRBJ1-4	CASSFGQDNEKLFF	TGTGCCAGCAGTTTCGGCCAGGATAATGAAAAACTGTTTTTT
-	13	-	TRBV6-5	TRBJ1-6	CASSILPQRPLHF	TGTGCCAGCAGTATCCTTCCTCAACGGCCCCTCCACTTT
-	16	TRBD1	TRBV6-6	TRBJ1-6	CASSGTGGSYNSPLHF	TGTGCCAGCAGCGGGACAGGGGGCTCCTATAATTCACCCCTCCACTTT
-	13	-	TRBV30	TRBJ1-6	CAWRPQGLSPLHF	TGTGCCTGGAGGCCCCAGGGGCTTTCACCCCTCCACTTT
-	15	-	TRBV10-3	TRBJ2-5	CASSNTGSEGETQYF	TGTGCCAGCTCCAACACGGGGTCTGAGGGAGAGACCCAGTACTTC